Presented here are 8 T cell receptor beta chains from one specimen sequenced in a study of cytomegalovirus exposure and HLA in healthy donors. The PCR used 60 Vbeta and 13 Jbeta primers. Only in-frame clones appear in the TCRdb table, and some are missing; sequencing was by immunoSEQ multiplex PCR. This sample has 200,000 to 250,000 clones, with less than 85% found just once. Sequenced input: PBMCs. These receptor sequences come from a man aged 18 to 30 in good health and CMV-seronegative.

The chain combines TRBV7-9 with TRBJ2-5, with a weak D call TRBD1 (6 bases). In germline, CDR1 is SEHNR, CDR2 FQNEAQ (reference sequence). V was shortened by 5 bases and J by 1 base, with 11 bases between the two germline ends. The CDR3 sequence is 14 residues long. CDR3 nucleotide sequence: TGTGCCAGCAGCAGGGACACCACCCAAGAGACCCAGTACTTC. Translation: CASSRDTTQETQYF.

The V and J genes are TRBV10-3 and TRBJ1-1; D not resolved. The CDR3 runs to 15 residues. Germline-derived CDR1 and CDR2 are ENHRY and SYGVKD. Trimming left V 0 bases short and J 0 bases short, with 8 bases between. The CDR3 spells CAISESGGMNTEAFF. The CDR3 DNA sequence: TGTGCCATCAGTGAGTCGGGAGGAATGAACACTGAAGCTTTCTTT.

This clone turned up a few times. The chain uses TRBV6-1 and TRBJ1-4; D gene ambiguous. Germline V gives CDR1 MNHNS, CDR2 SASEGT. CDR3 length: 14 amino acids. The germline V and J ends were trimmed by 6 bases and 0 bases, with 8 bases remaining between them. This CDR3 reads CASRQAPTNEKLFF. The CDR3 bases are TGTGCCAGCAGGCAGGCCCCAACTAATGAAAAACTGTTTTTT.

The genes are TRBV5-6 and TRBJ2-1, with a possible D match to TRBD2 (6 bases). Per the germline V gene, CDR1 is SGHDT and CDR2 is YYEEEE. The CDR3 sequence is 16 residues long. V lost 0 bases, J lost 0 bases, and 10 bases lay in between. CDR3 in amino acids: CASSLVAVSSYNEQFF. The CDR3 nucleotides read TGTGCCAGCAGCTTGGTAGCGGTGAGCTCCTACAATGAGCAGTTCTTC.

CDR3 in DNA: TGTGCCAGCAGCAGGGGGACAGGAGGCACAGATACGCAGTATTTT. This encodes CASSRGTGGTDTQYF. The rearrangement joins TRBV7-9 to TRBJ2-3; 8 bases map to TRBD1. The ends lost 5 bases at V and 1 base at J; junction bases unmatched: 5. Germline values: CDR1 SEHNR, CDR2 FQNEAQ (reference sequence). The CDR3 is 15 residues long.

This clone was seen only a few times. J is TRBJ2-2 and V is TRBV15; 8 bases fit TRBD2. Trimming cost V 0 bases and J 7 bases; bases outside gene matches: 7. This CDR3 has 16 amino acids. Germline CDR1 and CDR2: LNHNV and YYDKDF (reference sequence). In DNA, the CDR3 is TGTGCCACCAGCAGAGAGAGCGGGAGTGGGGTCGGGGAGCTGTTTTTT. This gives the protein CATSRESGSGVGELFF. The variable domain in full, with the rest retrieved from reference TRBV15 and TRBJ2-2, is DAMVIQNPRYQVTQFGKPVTLSCSQTLNHNVMYWYQQKSSQAPKLLFHYYDKDFNNEADTPDNFQSRRPNTSFCFLDIRSPGLGDTAMYLCATSRESGSGVGELFFGEGSRLTVL.

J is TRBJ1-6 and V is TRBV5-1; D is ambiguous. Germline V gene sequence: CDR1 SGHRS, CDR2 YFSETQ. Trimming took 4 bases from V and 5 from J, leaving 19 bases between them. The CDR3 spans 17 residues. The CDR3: CASSPRGGAVDNSPLHF. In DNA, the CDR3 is TGCGCCAGCAGCCCCCGGGGAGGAGCGGTCGATAATTCACCCCTCCACTTT.

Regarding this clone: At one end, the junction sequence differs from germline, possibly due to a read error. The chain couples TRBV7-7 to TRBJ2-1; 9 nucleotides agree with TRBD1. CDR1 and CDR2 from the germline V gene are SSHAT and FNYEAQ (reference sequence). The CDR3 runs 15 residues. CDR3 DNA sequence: TGTGCTAGCAGCCCCGCAACAGGGGGCATGAATGAGCAGTTCTTC. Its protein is CASSPATGGMNEQFF.